This T cell receptor (beta chain) was sequenced for a study of CXCR3-negative and CXCR3-positive naive CD8 T cells (dated by TCRdb to about 2019). Background for the entire study: In total, about 135 million TRB reads were obtained, corresponding to roughly 1.5 +/- 0.3 million reads per library. Data from about ten donors, pooled across two independent experiments, went into the diversity and physicochemical repertoire analyses. Naive subsets from about 5 donors and memory cells from 3 donors were included in the TRBV-TRBJ cluster analysis. General study outcomes and caveats: Compared with CXCR3-negative naive cells, CXCR3-positive naive cells had TRB CDR3s with higher hydrophobicity (lower Kidera factor 4), lower energy, and higher strength and volume indices. Comparably high repertoire diversity was found in both naive subsets, whereas much lower repertoire diversity was found in memory CD8+ T cells. Within the same donor, TRBV-TRBJ usage looked similar between naive CXCR3-negative and CXCR3-positive cells, but memory cells had distinct patterns. Surface CD5, linked to self-reactivity in mice, was comparable between naive subsets; TCR interaction strength was therefore also inferred from TRB CDR3 physicochemical properties. Freshly isolated PBMCs were used for most assays because CXCR3 expression partially decreased after cryopreservation.

For sequencing, a NextSeq 550 was employed. The Human TCR Profiling Kit (MiLaboratory) was used to make UMI-labeled 5' RACE TRB cDNA libraries. The full amount of extracted RNA was used for cDNA synthesis, and the full amount of resulting cDNA was used for PCR amplification. Libraries were prepared in parallel with an identical number of PCR cycles. For the original study's pipeline: About 53,000 +/- 9,400 unique UMI-labeled TRB cDNA molecules per library were extracted with MIGEC and MiXCR, with at least two reads per UMI required. An average of approximately 40,000 +/- 10,000 functional in-frame TRB CDR3 nucleotide clonotypes without stop codons was found per library. After downsampling to 5000 UMI-labeled TRB molecules per sample, diversity metrics such as normalized Shannon-Wiener and Chao1 were calculated in VDJtools. VDJtools computed clonotype-size-weighted physicochemical properties of the central five CDR3 residues: interaction energy, strength, volume and Kidera factor 4. Through TCRdb reprocessing, the reads give one entry per CDR3 protein sequence; DNA is omitted. None of the V and J calls come from the authors' own analysis; TCRdb made them. The sample's table covers over 100,000 distinct CDR3 sequences. The biggest ten clones account for 0.29% of the sample.

Inclusive of the bounding cysteine and phenylalanine, the CDR3 is 14 residues long. DNA is not recorded here. In the germline V gene, CDR1 corresponds to MNHEY and CDR2 to SVGEGT. On this clonotype itself: Its cognate antigen has yet to be identified.

Each CD8+ T cell subset was flow-sorted in triplicate, with 250,000 to 350,000 cells per subset placed directly into RLT lysis buffer. To exclude memory contaminants, naive CD8+ T cells were stringently defined as CD45RO-CCR7+CD27+CD95-. Peripheral blood mononuclear cells were isolated from buffy coats using standard density gradient centrifugation. Naive CXCR3-negative and CXCR3-positive CD8+ T cells were flow-sorted using a FACSAria III. An RNeasy Mini Kit was used to extract total RNA from the sorted cells. The sequenced sample was naive CXCR3- CD8+ T cells from blood. Taken with the paper, the label for cell subset or site translates to: CD45RO-CCR7+CD27+CD95- naive CD8+ T cells lacking CXCR3 (TNR3-). The sequence is built from TRBV6-2 or TRBV6-3 and TRBJ2-7; there is no DNA to check the TCRdb D call of TRBD1. This TCR came from a human donor in good health. Some clones in this sample may be carry-over from other donors' samples. The CDR3 reads CASSYVDRWHEQYF.